This T cell receptor beta chain originates from a study of T cell repertoires in cytomegalovirus infection. The germline V gene encodes CDR1 SGHTA and CDR2 FQGNSA. Trimming cost V 8 bases and J 0 bases, with 14 bases left between them. The length of the CDR3 is 15 residues. In this sample, this clonotype turned up many times. TCRdb ran MiXCR on the reads and lists one entry per CDR3 protein. The data contain 300,000 to 450,000 distinct CDR3 sequences, roughly 18% of them singletons. The receptor comes from a human donor in good health (CMV status not recorded). Some clones in this sample may be carry-over from other donors' samples. Sequencing was done on a sample of PBMCs. The rearrangement links TRBV7-2 to TRBJ2-1; D remains ambiguous. The CDR3 loop reads CASAPKTDSYNEQFF. CDR3 DNA sequence: TGTGCCAGCGCGCCCAAAACAGACTCCTACAATGAGCAGTTCTTC. The full variable domain, completed using reference TRBV7-2 and TRBJ2-1, is GAGVSQSPSNKVTEKGKDVELRCDPISGHTALYWYRQSLGQGLEFLIYFQGNSAPDKSGLPSDRFSAERTGGSVSTLTIQRTQQEDSAVYLCASAPKTDSYNEQFFGPGTRLTVL.